One and the same sample provided the 30 T cell receptor beta chains below, sequenced in a study of breast tumors, draining lymph nodes, adjacent tissues. Using its own MiXCR run on the multiplex PCR reads, TCRdb lists one record per CDR3 protein. The sample contains 160,000 or so distinct CDR3 sequences, around 33% of which appear only once. Breast cancer patients provided tissue from their axillary draining lymph nodes. The sample comprised axillary lymph node tissue. Receptors were obtained from a female donor with breast cancer. Some clones in this sample may be carry-over from other donors' samples.

This clonotype showed up just a few times. V usage is TRBV6-1 and J usage is TRBJ2-1; TRBD1 aligns across 10 bases. The CDR3 loop spans 17 amino acids. Germline CDR1 MNHNS, CDR2 SASEGT. The V gene end was trimmed by 6 bases and the J gene end by 8 bases; junction bases not matched to a gene: 16. Here the CDR3 reads CASRRPRDRGALDEQFF. DNA of the CDR3: TGTGCCAGCAGGCGGCCGCGGGACAGGGGAGCACTCGATGAGCAGTTCTTC.

This chain connects TRBV20-1 to TRBJ2-6; D gene uncertain. The CDR3 is 15 amino acids. V shed 1 base and J shed 2 bases, with 9 bases lying between them. Germline CDR1 reads DFQATT; CDR2 reads SNEGSKA (reference sequence). CDR3 in DNA: TGCAGTGCTAGAGTCGTTGCGGCTGGGGCCAACGTCCTGACTTTC. This sequence encodes CSARVVAAGANVLTF.

The sample holds many counts of this clonotype. The rearrangement uses TRBV6-5 and TRBJ2-1; 9 nucleotides line up with TRBD1. CDR1 and CDR2 (germline): MNHEY, SVGAGI. Germline trimming cut 5 bases from V and 6 bases from J; bases unmatched to any gene: 8. The CDR3 is 15 residues long. The CDR3: CASSIQGANVNEQFF. DNA for the CDR3: TGTGCCAGCAGTATACAGGGGGCTAACGTCAATGAGCAGTTCTTC.

At least ten counts were recorded for this clonotype. CDR3 sequence: CASSPAGGSSYEQYF. As DNA, the CDR3 is TGTGCCAGCTCTCCGGCGGGGGGAAGCTCCTACGAGCAGTACTTC. The chain carries TRBV18 and TRBJ2-7, with 8 bases that match TRBD2. V was pared by 6 bases and J by 0 bases, with 7 bases of the junction left unmatched. The CDR3 runs to 15 residues. Germline values: CDR1 KGHSH, CDR2 LQKENI.

This clonotype was seen repeatedly, ten times or more. J is TRBJ2-3 and V is TRBV5-1; 10 bases are a match to TRBD2. The CDR3 runs to 18 residues. In germline, CDR1 is SGHRS, CDR2 YFSETQ. V lost 1 base, J lost 4 bases, and 12 bases stayed unmatched. CDR3 DNA sequence: TGCGCCAGCAGCTTGAAGCCCGCTAGCGGGAGTTATTCAGATACGCAGTATTTT. Translating gives CASSLKPASGSYSDTQYF.

This clonotype was recorded at least ten times. The chain links TRBV4-1 to TRBJ2-3; D might be TRBD1 or TRBD2, each matching 6 bases. Trimming took off 9 bases at V and 1 base at J, with 17 bases between the two ends. Looked up from germline, CDR1 is MGHRA and CDR2 is YSYEKL. The CDR3 runs to 15 residues. The CDR3 DNA follows: TGCGCCAGTGCTATGGGGGGCGCGGGCACAGATACGCAGTATTTT. Residues: CASAMGGAGTDTQYF.

The chain employs TRBV19 and TRBJ2-5; D unresolved. Germline V gives CDR1 LNHDA, CDR2 SQIVND (reference sequence). The CDR3 has 13 residues. Between the trimmed V and J ends, which lost 2 bases and 9 bases, there was a span of 13 bases. CDR3 nucleotide sequence: TGTGCCAGTAGTATACGCCGAGATCAGCCCCAGTACTTC. It specifies CASSIRRDQPQYF.

This clonotype was detected many times. J is TRBJ2-1 and V is TRBV19; D is uncertain. Trimming shortened V by 3 bases and J by 7 bases, and 13 bases separated the two germline ends. Germline values: CDR1 LNHDA, CDR2 SQIVND (reference sequence). The CDR3 length is 14 residues. CDR3 sequence (DNA): TGTGCCAGTAGTATTTGGGGAAAAGGGAATGAGCAGTTCTTC. It specifies CASSIWGKGNEQFF.

At least ten counts were recorded for this clonotype. The rearrangement links TRBV27 to TRBJ1-6, with 7 bases matching TRBD1. The CDR3 extends over 14 amino acids. Trimming removed 3 bases from V and 9 bases from J; junction bases left unmatched: 5. Germline CDR1 MNHEY, CDR2 SMNVEV (reference sequence). The CDR3 region is CASSFSQGGSPLHF. In DNA form, the CDR3 reads TGTGCCAGCAGTTTTTCGCAGGGGGGTTCACCCCTCCACTTT.

J is TRBJ1-3 and V is TRBV5-6; 7 bases agree with TRBD1. V dropped 4 bases and J dropped 2; count of bases not matched to a gene: 6. Germline CDR1 reads SGHDT; CDR2 reads YYEEEE. The CDR3 is made up of 15 amino acids. This CDR3 reads CASSPDREAGNTIYF. The CDR3 DNA sequence: TGTGCCAGCAGCCCTGACAGGGAGGCTGGAAACACCATATATTTT.

This clonotype was detected ten times or more. The chain employs TRBV7-8 and TRBJ1-4, with D possibly matching TRBD1 (5 bases). V gave up 0 bases and J gave up 8 bases, with 13 bases separating them. This CDR3 region has 15 residues. Germline CDR1 and CDR2: SGHVS and FQNEAQ. Here the CDR3 reads CASSLAGPRDEKLFF. CDR3 nucleotide sequence: TGTGCCAGCAGCTTAGCGGGACCCCGAGACGAAAAACTGTTTTTT.

This clonotype was recorded many times. The genes are TRBV20-1 and TRBJ2-2; TRBD2 agrees at 7 bases. The germline V gene has CDR1 DFQATT and CDR2 SNEGSKA (reference sequence). The CDR3 length is 15 residues. J lost 4 bases, V lost 1 base, and 6 bases had no gene match. As DNA, the CDR3 is TGCAGTGCTAGAGTCTCACTAGCGTCCACCGGGGAGCTGTTTTTT. Protein product: CSARVSLASTGELFF.

Of note for this clonotype: No DNA is shown, since the ends of the CDR3 on it are uncertain; the CDR3 is the one TCRdb lists. The chain has TRBV25-1 and TRBJ1-6; the table's D call of TRBD1 was not tested on the DNA. The CDR3 spans 22 residues, counting both ends. The germline gives CDR1 MGHDK, CDR2 SYGVNS. The chain's CDR3 is CASSFYICSAPARDSRNSPLHF.

This clonotype was observed at least ten times. The V and J genes are TRBV11-2 and TRBJ2-5, with D maybe TRBD2 (5 bases). CDR3 length equals 12 residues. Per germline, CDR1 SGHAT and CDR2 FQNNGV. Trimming stripped 5 bases from V and 5 bases from J, with 9 bases between. This CDR3 reads CASSPRRETQYF. CDR3 bases: TGTGCCAGCAGCCCCCGGAGGGAGACCCAGTACTTC.

This clonotype was seen at least ten times. V is TRBV7-2 and J is TRBJ1-2, with 9 bases lining up with TRBD1. The CDR3 covers 15 residues. Germline CDR1 SGHTA, CDR2 FQGNSA. J lost 5 bases, V lost 3 bases, and 7 bases had no gene match. CDR3 loop: CASSLGQGNFYGYTF. In DNA, the CDR3 is TGTGCCAGCAGCTTGGGACAGGGCAACTTTTATGGCTACACCTTC.

Only a few counts were recorded for this clonotype. V and J are TRBV9 and TRBJ1-1; 7 bases map to TRBD1. The V segment lost 2 bases and the J segment 1 base; nucleotides outside the gene matches: 5. In germline, CDR1 is SGDLS, CDR2 YYNGEE. The CDR3 loop spans 15 amino acids. Here the CDR3 DNA reads TGTGCCAGCAGCGTGGGAGGGGGCTGGAACACTGAAGCTTTCTTT. This sequence encodes CASSVGGGWNTEAFF.

Turning to this clonotype: The junction departs from germline at one end; a sequencing error may be responsible. This chain connects TRBV28 to TRBJ2-5; D remains unclear. The CDR3 has 15 amino acids. CDR1 and CDR2 from the germline V gene are MDHEN and SYDVKM. CDR3 sequence (DNA): TGTGCCAGCAGTTTATCGTGGATAGGCTTAGAGACCCAGTGCTTC. Amino acids: CASSLSWIGLETQCF.

This clonotype was recorded at least ten times. The chain combines TRBV5-1 with TRBJ2-7, with TRBD1 matching 7 bases. Germline values: CDR1 SGHRS, CDR2 YFSETQ. V dropped 2 bases and J dropped 5; count of bases not matched to a gene: 1. The CDR3 covers 12 residues. CDR3 protein: CASSFRGNEQYF. CDR3 in DNA: TGCGCCAGCAGCTTCAGGGGGAACGAGCAGTACTTC.

The table lists this clonotype with many counts. The chain carries TRBV20-1 and TRBJ2-5; 11 nucleotides match TRBD2. Trimming at V came to 2 bases and at J to 7 bases, leaving 6 bases not matched to a gene. CDR1 and CDR2 from the germline V gene are DFQATT and SNEGSKA (reference sequence). The CDR3 consists of 14 residues. CDR3 sequence: CSARLAGGPGTQYF. The CDR3 DNA is TGCAGTGCTAGACTAGCGGGGGGCCCAGGGACCCAGTACTTC.

This chain uses TRBV29-1 with TRBJ2-5; D unresolved. The DNA matches TRBJ2-7 better at its end, which makes the J call doubtful. The germline CDR1 and CDR2 sequences are SQVTM and ANQGSEA. The length of the CDR3 is 12 residues. CDR3 bases: TGCAGCGTTGAAGGCGGTGCCTACGAGCAGTACTTC. It is translated as CSVEGGAYEQYF.

This clonotype was seen ten or more times. The gene calls are TRBV4-2 and TRBJ1-6, with D possibly being TRBD1 (5 bases). Trimming took 2 bases from V and 6 from J, leaving 14 bases between them. CDR1 is LGHNA and CDR2 is YNFKEQ in the germline V gene. The CDR3 runs 16 residues. The CDR3 here is CASSQRAGTVNSPLHF. As DNA, the CDR3 is TGTGCCAGCAGCCAAAGGGCCGGGACGGTTAATTCACCCCTCCACTTT.

This clonotype has only one observation. This chain uses TRBV10-3 with TRBJ1-6; no firm D call. V was trimmed by 11 bases and J by 10 bases, leaving 18 bases between them. Germline V CDR1 and CDR2: ENHRY, SYGVKD. The CDR3 consists of 13 residues. This CDR3 is CAGTATAHSPLHF. The CDR3 coding sequence is TGTGCCGGCACCGCAACAGCTCACTCACCCCTCCACTTT.

This clonotype showed up many times. The chain carries TRBV27 and TRBJ2-5; D perhaps matches TRBD1 (7 bases). Germline V gene sequence: CDR1 MNHEY, CDR2 SMNVEV (reference sequence). Trimming took 10 bases from V and 9 from J, leaving 24 bases between them. CDR3 length equals 14 residues. The CDR3 here is CATSGGRYIEAQYF. The CDR3 nucleotides are TGTGCCACCTCAGGGGGGCGATATATCGAGGCCCAGTACTTC.

To note about this clonotype: At one end the junction does not follow the germline gene, possibly because of a read error. V is TRBV6-5 and J is TRBJ2-3, with TRBD2 identical over 13 bases. Germline loops: CDR1 MNHEY, CDR2 SVGAGI. The CDR3 sequence is 18 residues long. DNA for the CDR3: TGCGCCAGCAGTGAGACCCTACTAGCGGGAGGGCCGACAGATACGCAGTATTTT. Its translation: CASSETLLAGGPTDTQYF.

In regard to this clonotype: This sequence may be a read error, since a much larger clone differs from it by one base. The J gene is TRBJ2-7, the V gene TRBV6-5, with D perhaps assigned TRBD1 or TRBD2 (5 bases each). V shed 5 bases and J shed 4 bases, with 12 bases lying between them. The CDR3 covers 13 residues. CDR1 is MNHEY and CDR2 is SVGAGI in the germline V gene. CDR3 bases: TGTGCCAGCAGTCATGGATGGGGGTACGAGCAGTACTTC. Amino acid sequence: CASSHGWGYEQYF.

J is TRBJ2-1 and V is TRBV20-1; tentative D call: TRBD2 (6 bases). V lost 1 base and J 6 bases, leaving 16 bases between the germline ends. The germline CDR1 and CDR2 sequences are DFQATT and SNEGSKA (reference sequence). The CDR3 runs to 15 residues. CDR3 protein: CSARVEGTGPNEQFF. The CDR3 DNA is TGCAGTGCTAGAGTTGAAGGGACTGGGCCCAATGAGCAGTTCTTC.

V is TRBV9 and J is TRBJ2-3, with 8 nucleotides matching TRBD1. This CDR3 contains 13 residues. V dropped 3 bases and J dropped 6; count of bases not matched to a gene: 3. CDR1 and CDR2 from the germline V gene are SGDLS and YYNGEE. The CDR3 DNA reads TGTGCCAGCAGCGGTCAGGGGGCGGATACGCAGTATTTT. Translation: CASSGQGADTQYF. The variable domain in full, completed from reference TRBV9 and TRBJ2-3, reads DSGVTQTPKHLITATGQRVTLRCSPRSGDLSVYWYQQSLDQGLQFLIQYYNGEERAKGNILERFSAQQFPDLHSELNLSSLELGDSALYFCASSGQGADTQYFGPGTRLTVL.

A remark on this clonotype: Just one base apart from a much larger clone, this may be a read error. The chain uses TRBV9 and TRBJ2-1, with a possible D match to TRBD1 (5 bases). V lost 7 bases to trimming and J lost 9 bases, with 14 bases between them. Germline V CDR1 and CDR2: SGDLS, YYNGEE. This CDR3 is 12 amino acids long. CDR3 sequence reads: CASGAGQIEQFF. The CDR3 DNA reads TGTGCCAGCGGCGCCGGACAAATTGAGCAGTTCTTC.

The table lists this clonotype with a few counts. This may come from a read error, since a much larger clone is one base off. This sequence joins TRBV20-1 and TRBJ2-7; possibly TRBD1 or TRBD2 for D (5 bases each). There are 14 residues in the CDR3. Trimming removed 0 bases from V and 6 bases from J, with 15 bases in between. Germline V gene lookup returns CDR1 DFQATT and CDR2 SNEGSKA (reference sequence). CDR3 in amino acids: CSARDSGLIPEQYF. CDR3 coding DNA: TGCAGTGCTAGAGATTCGGGGCTGATCCCCGAGCAGTACTTC.

V is TRBV19 and J is TRBJ1-5, with a tentative D call TRBD1 (6 bases). The germline V and J ends were trimmed by 5 bases and 0 bases, with 14 bases remaining between them. This CDR3 is built from 16 residues. Germline V gene lookup returns CDR1 LNHDA and CDR2 SQIVND (reference sequence). The CDR3 nucleotides read TGTGCCAGTAGTCTAGGGACACCAAATAGCAATCAGCCCCAGCATTTT. Encoded protein: CASSLGTPNSNQPQHF. Based on the CDR3 plus reference TRBV19 and TRBJ1-5, the full variable domain is DGGITQSPKYLFRKEGQNVTLSCEQNLNHDAMYWYRQDPGQGLRLIYYSQIVNDFQKGDIAEGYSVSREKKESFPLTVTSAQKNPTAFYLCASSLGTPNSNQPQHFGDGTRLSIL.